This T cell receptor beta chain was sequenced in a study of T cells in Graves' hyperthyroidism and ophthalmopathy. If no ophthalmopathy progression occurred within 18 months, Graves' hyperthyroidism was stable. Germline V gives CDR1 DFQATT, CDR2 SNEGSKA (reference sequence). Trimming removed 3 bases at V and 1 base at J, with 15 bases between. The CDR3 covers 15 residues. This clonotype was detected ten times or more. Template material for amplifying TCR beta CDR3 regions consisted of RNA transcripts. HTBI primers drove first-round RT-PCR of the TCR CDR3. MiXCR, applied by TCRdb to the multiplex PCR reads, yields one record per CDR3 protein. The profile shows approximately 400,000 distinct CDR3 sequences, roughly 13% of them singletons.

The gene calls are TRBV20-1 and TRBJ1-1; D perhaps matches TRBD1 (6 bases). This sequence originates from a woman aged 55-69 years with Graves' hyperthyroidism. Sequencing input: blood. Here the CDR3 reads CSASSGGIANTEAFF. The CDR3 nucleotides are TGCAGTGCTAGTTCTGGGGGCATTGCGAACACTGAAGCTTTCTTT.